This passage covers 31 T cell receptor beta chains from one sample sequenced in a study of blood T cell repertoires in COVID-19. Clones were sequenced by immunoSEQ multiplex PCR, and TCRdb holds only the in-frame ones, with some missing. The table includes more than 110,000 clones, 65% to 80% detected once. The sample comprised peripheral blood. These receptors were obtained from an elderly man with acute or convalescent COVID-19.

V is TRBV23-1 and J is TRBJ2-3; TRBD2 aligns across 11 bases. TRBV23-1 is identified as an open reading frame with a role that is uncertain. Unmatched junction bases numbered 9, after V lost 6 bases and J lost 1 base. The CDR3 loop spans 17 amino acids. The CDR3 loop is CASRLAGGRLGTDTQYF. The CDR3 DNA reads as TGCGCCAGCAGATTAGCGGGGGGGCGGTTGGGCACAGATACGCAGTATTTT.

The chain recombines TRBV29-1 with TRBJ2-3, with D perhaps matching TRBD2 (7 bases). Germline-derived CDR1 and CDR2 are SQVTM and ANQGSEA. V lost 4 bases to trimming and J lost 6 bases, with 14 bases between them. This CDR3 has 13 amino acids. CDR3 residues: CSVAEGGRDTQYF. CDR3 nucleotides: TGCAGCGTTGCAGAGGGGGGGAGGGATACGCAGTATTTT.

The chain has TRBV11-2 and TRBJ2-2; D gene unclear. V was trimmed by 5 bases and J by 1 base, leaving 14 bases between them. The CDR3 is made up of 16 amino acids. Germline V gene data show CDR1 as SGHAT and CDR2 as FQNNGV. Written as DNA, the CDR3 is TGTGCCAGCAGCCTCGGAGCAGCCCGGAACACCGGGGAGCTGTTTTTT. Amino acid sequence: CASSLGAARNTGELFF. Full variable domain (rest looked up from reference TRBV11-2 and TRBJ2-2): EAGVAQSPRYKIIEKRQSVAFWCNPISGHATLYWYQQILGQGPKLLIQFQNNGVVDDSQLPKDRFSAERLKGVDSTLKIQPAKLEDSAVYLCASSLGAARNTGELFFGEGSRLTVL.

The chain is built from TRBV5-8 and TRBJ1-5; possible D gene TRBD1, 6 bases. Trimming stripped 2 bases from V and 3 bases from J, with 9 bases between. Germline V gene sequence: CDR1 SGHTS, CDR2 YDEGEE. The CDR3 spans 14 residues. The CDR3 here is CASSFTGFNQPQHF. Written as DNA, the CDR3 is TGTGCCAGCAGCTTTACAGGGTTCAATCAGCCCCAGCATTTT.

The V call is TRBV6-1, the J call TRBJ1-2, with 7 bases aligning to TRBD1. This CDR3 is 17 amino acids long. The germline V gene encodes CDR1 MNHNS and CDR2 SASEGT. V lost 2 bases, J lost 2 bases, and 11 bases stayed unmatched. DNA of the CDR3: TGTGCCAGCAGTGAATCCCTTAGACAGGGCAGGAACTATGGCTACACCTTC. Encoded protein: CASSESLRQGRNYGYTF.

The chain recombines TRBV30 with TRBJ2-6; no definite D call. This CDR3 contains 15 residues. Germline loops: CDR1 GTSNPN, CDR2 SVGIG (reference sequence). V gave up 0 bases and J gave up 0 bases, with 6 bases separating them. CDR3 bases: TGTGCCTGGAGTGTAGGCGGCTCTGGGGCCAACGTCCTGACTTTC. Its protein product is CAWSVGGSGANVLTF.

The V and J genes are TRBV7-2 and TRBJ1-6; TRBD1 matches 9 bases. This CDR3 has 18 residues. The ends lost 0 bases at V and 0 bases at J; junction bases unmatched: 3. Germline lookup yields CDR1 SGHTA and CDR2 FQGNSA. CDR3 DNA sequence: TGTGCCAGCAGCTTAGCCGGGACAGGGAGCTCCTATAATTCACCCCTCCACTTT. Translated, it gives CASSLAGTGSSYNSPLHF.

V is TRBV5-4 and J is TRBJ2-7; 8 bases line up with TRBD2. The CDR3 is 13 amino acids. V was pared by 9 bases and J by 6 bases, with 11 bases of the junction left unmatched. CDR1 is SGHNT, CDR2 YYREEE, per germline (reference sequence). DNA for the CDR3: TGTGCCACCCAACTCCCGGGAGGGGGCGAGCAGTACTTC. The encoded protein is CATQLPGGGEQYF.

The CDR3 sequence is CASSPGTGGEQYF. The CDR3 nucleotides read TGCGCCAGCAGCCCTGGGACAGGGGGGGAGCAGTACTTC. The chain employs TRBV5-1 and TRBJ2-7; 11 bases are shared with TRBD1. Germline-derived CDR1 and CDR2 are SGHRS and YFSETQ. The trim removed 4 bases at V and 7 bases at J, leaving 4 bases unmatched. The CDR3 is made up of 13 amino acids.

The V call is TRBV6-2 or TRBV6-3, the J call TRBJ2-7, with D perhaps assigned TRBD1 or TRBD2 (5 bases each). Germline CDR1 reads MNHEY; CDR2 reads SVGEGT. V shed 6 bases and J shed 4 bases, with 7 bases lying between them. CDR3 length: 11 amino acids. The DNA of the CDR3 is TGTGCCAGCAGCAGGGAGTACGAGCAGTACTTC. Protein: CASSREYEQYF.

This chain connects TRBV6-2 or TRBV6-3 to TRBJ2-7, with D perhaps TRBD2 (6 bases). Trimming removed 3 bases from V and 9 bases from J, with 15 bases in between. The length of the CDR3 is 13 residues. The germline CDR1 and CDR2 sequences are MNHEY and SVGEGT. The CDR3 sequence: CASSYSRDSGQYF. CDR3 DNA sequence: TGTGCCAGCAGTTATAGTCGGGACTCAGGGCAGTACTTC.

The chain couples TRBV6-5 to TRBJ1-6; no firm D call. This CDR3 has 14 residues. V lost 9 bases and J lost 0, with 9 bases in between. Looked up from germline, CDR1 is MNHEY and CDR2 is SVGAGI. The CDR3 sequence is CASVHNSYNSPLHF. The CDR3 DNA reads TGTGCCAGTGTACACAACTCCTATAATTCACCCCTCCACTTT.

This chain links TRBV4-1 with TRBJ2-2; TRBD1 agrees at 7 bases. CDR1 and CDR2 (germline): MGHRA, YSYEKL. The length of the CDR3 is 16 residues. V lost 1 base and J lost 5; bases outside the gene matches: 7. Written as DNA, the CDR3 is TGCGCCAGCAGCCAAGTCCAGGGGGAAAGGACCGGGGAGCTGTTTTTT. Residues: CASSQVQGERTGELFF.

The chain couples TRBV2 to TRBJ2-5; D is perhaps TRBD2 (6 bases). V lost 6 bases and J 4 bases, leaving 9 bases between the germline ends. The CDR3 has 12 residues. The V gene's germline CDR1 is SNHLY and CDR2 FYNNEI. CDR3 sequence (DNA): TGTGCCAGCAGGGTCGGGGGAGAGACCCAGTACTTC. This gives the protein CASRVGGETQYF.

CDR3 amino acids: CASSLAGGNNSPLHF. In DNA form, the CDR3 reads TGCGCCAGCAGCTTGGCAGGGGGCAATAATTCACCCCTCCACTTT. This chain uses TRBV5-1 with TRBJ1-6, with 8 bases that match TRBD1. The CDR3 sequence is 15 residues long. Germline CDR1 and CDR2: SGHRS and YFSETQ. With 0 bases clipped from V and 5 bases from J, the junction kept 1 base outside the gene matches.

The rearrangement joins TRBV29-1 to TRBJ1-2; 9 bases match TRBD1. The length of the CDR3 is 13 residues. With 2 bases clipped from V and 4 bases from J, the junction kept 2 bases outside the gene matches. The germline gives CDR1 SQVTM, CDR2 ANQGSEA. The CDR3 is CSVETTGGYGYTF. The CDR3 DNA reads as TGCAGCGTTGAAACGACAGGGGGCTATGGCTACACCTTC.

This clone has a single count. The chain joins TRBV29-1 to TRBJ2-7, with 8 bases fitting TRBD1. Trimming took 3 bases from V and 4 from J; bases not matched to a gene: 8. The V gene's germline CDR1 is SQVTM and CDR2 ANQGSEA. CDR3 size: 14 residues. CDR3 residues: CSVDGGTGGYEQYF. For the CDR3, the DNA is TGCAGCGTTGATGGCGGAACAGGGGGGTACGAGCAGTACTTC.

The V gene is TRBV23-1, the J gene TRBJ2-5; maybe TRBD1 (6 bases). TRBV23-1 falls under the ORF class, with uncertain function. The CDR3 runs 17 residues. V was pared by 0 bases and J by 2 bases, with 16 bases between. CDR3 sequence (DNA): TGCGCCAGCAGTCAATCCCTCCCACAGGGTGGGCAAGAGACCCAGTACTTC. Encoded protein: CASSQSLPQGGQETQYF.

V gene TRBV10-3 combines with J gene TRBJ2-3, with 9 nucleotides matching TRBD2. Germline V CDR1 and CDR2: ENHRY, SYGVKD. The V and J ends lost 7 bases and 2 bases, in that order; junction bases with no gene match: 13. CDR3 length: 17 residues. CDR3: CAITGGISGGSTDTQYF. The CDR3 nucleotides read TGTGCCATCACCGGTGGGATTAGCGGGGGTTCCACAGATACGCAGTATTTT.

The rearrangement links TRBV28 to TRBJ2-6; weak D call: TRBD2 (6 bases). The germline V gene has CDR1 MDHEN and CDR2 SYDVKM. The CDR3 is 16 amino acids. V was clipped by 2 bases and J by 2 bases, with 10 bases between them. CDR3 nucleotide sequence: TGTGCCAGCAGTTTAGGAGGGGCGGCTGGGGCCAACGTCCTGACTTTC. Translated, it gives CASSLGGAAGANVLTF. Based on the CDR3 plus reference TRBV28 and TRBJ2-6, the full variable domain is DVKVTQSSRYLVKRTGEKVFLECVQDMDHENMFWYRQDPGLGLRLIYFSYDVKMKEKGDIPEGYSVSREKKERFSLILESASTNQTSMYLCASSLGGAAGANVLTFGAGSRLTVL.

This clone has a count of ten or more. This chain links TRBV12-5 with TRBJ2-3; weak D call: TRBD1 (5 bases). CDR3 length equals 12 residues. V dropped 4 bases and J dropped 5 bases, with 7 bases sitting between them. In germline, CDR1 is LGHNT, CDR2 FRNRAP. The CDR3 sequence is CASGSRVDTQYF. The CDR3 region has the DNA TGTGCTAGTGGTTCCAGGGTAGATACGCAGTATTTT.

J is TRBJ1-4 and V is TRBV27; D is possibly TRBD1 (6 bases). The CDR3 totals 17 residues. With 4 bases removed from V and 4 bases from J, the gap between germline ends came to 19 bases. Germline V CDR1 and CDR2: MNHEY, SMNVEV (reference sequence). CDR3 nucleotide sequence: TGTGCCAGCAGTTCGGGGGGCTCGTGGGACGATAATGAAAAACTGTTTTTT. This encodes CASSSGGSWDDNEKLFF.

V gene TRBV11-2 combines with J gene TRBJ2-7, with 7 bases aligning to TRBD1. The J segment lost 4 bases and the V segment lost 3 bases, leaving 6 bases of the junction unmatched. The CDR3 consists of 14 residues. The germline gives CDR1 SGHAT, CDR2 FQNNGV. CDR3 region: CASSFTRGLYEQYF. The CDR3 coding sequence is TGTGCCAGCAGCTTCACCAGGGGGTTGTACGAGCAGTACTTC.

The chain combines TRBV28 with TRBJ2-1; D possibly corresponds to TRBD1 (5 bases). Germline V lookup: CDR1 MDHEN, CDR2 SYDVKM. The V gene lost 5 bases and the J gene lost 4 bases, with 18 bases spanning the gap. This CDR3 contains 16 residues. CDR3 region: CASSGAGAELYNEQFF. The DNA for the CDR3 is TGTGCCAGCAGTGGGGCTGGGGCGGAGTTGTACAATGAGCAGTTCTTC.

This clone was detected a few times. This rearrangement joins TRBV5-4 to TRBJ2-7; 7 nucleotides align to TRBD1. Germline assignment: CDR1 SGHNT and CDR2 YYREEE (reference sequence). V lost 3 bases and J lost 3; bases outside the gene matches: 6. CDR3 length equals 14 residues. CDR3 protein: CASSYGTVNYEQYF. The CDR3, as DNA: TGTGCCAGCAGCTATGGGACAGTTAACTACGAGCAGTACTTC. Based on the CDR3 plus reference TRBV5-4 and TRBJ2-7, the full variable domain is ETGVTQSPTHLIKTRGQQVTLRCSSQSGHNTVSWYQQALGQGPQFIFQYYREEENGRGNFPPRFSGLQFPNYSSELNVNALELDDSALYLCASSYGTVNYEQYFGPGTRLTVT.

Points on this clone: The junction departs from germline at one end; a sequencing error may be responsible. V gene TRBV20-1 combines with J gene TRBJ2-1; 9 bases are shared with TRBD1. The CDR3 has 11 amino acids. Germline CDR1 and CDR2: DFQATT and SNEGSKA (reference sequence). CDR3 sequence reads: CSATGQGNLIF. CDR3 DNA: TGCAGTGCTACTGGACAGGGGAATTTGATCTTC.

This clone ranks as medium-sized (0.01 to 0.1%). CDR3 nucleotide sequence: TGTGCCAGCAGTGAAACACAAGCAGGGAACTATGGCTACACCTTC. It translates to CASSETQAGNYGYTF. The chain links TRBV6-1 to TRBJ1-2; TRBD1 is a possible D gene (5 bases). The CDR3 extends over 15 amino acids. The ends were cut back, 2 bases at V and 2 bases at J, with 12 bases in the middle. Germline V gene sequence: CDR1 MNHNS, CDR2 SASEGT.

The CDR3 coding sequence is TGTGCCAGCAGCTTTGACTCAGGGAATGGCTACACCTTC. This translates into CASSFDSGNGYTF. This chain uses TRBV5-4 with TRBJ1-2, with D perhaps TRBD1 (5 bases). CDR1 SGHNT and CDR2 YYREEE come from the germline V gene (reference sequence). The CDR3 runs to 13 residues. V shed 2 bases and J shed 6 bases, with 11 bases lying between them.

V gene TRBV27 combines with J gene TRBJ1-2; 10 bases fit TRBD1. The CDR3 consists of 15 residues. CDR1 is MNHEY, CDR2 SMNVEV, per germline (reference sequence). Trimming took 5 bases from V and 3 from J; bases not matched to a gene: 6. The CDR3 coding sequence is TGTGCCAGCAGTAGCCGGGACAGGGGAGACTATGGCTACACCTTC. Translation: CASSSRDRGDYGYTF.

The chain is built from TRBV6-5 and TRBJ2-3; 9 nucleotides match TRBD1. The CDR3 covers 16 residues. Trimming cost V 4 bases and J 4 bases; bases outside gene matches: 9. Germline assignment: CDR1 MNHEY and CDR2 SVGAGI. The CDR3, as DNA: TGTGCCAGCAGTTCTTTGGGACAGGGTGTCGCAGATACGCAGTATTTT. Translation: CASSSLGQGVADTQYF.

The chain uses TRBV24-1 and TRBJ2-3, with D tentatively TRBD2 (7 bases). Trimming took off 9 bases at V and 4 bases at J, with 19 bases between the two ends. The CDR3 runs 15 residues. Germline lookup yields CDR1 KGHDR and CDR2 SFDVKD. Written as DNA, the CDR3 is TGTGCCACCCGTCGGGGGGCTTCCATGTCAGATACGCAGTATTTT. As protein: CATRRGASMSDTQYF.